This T cell receptor beta chain is drawn from a study of T cell responses to AZD1222 COVID-19 vaccine. Data came from immunoSEQ multiplex PCR; TCRdb stores just in-frame clones and leaves some out. The data contain 140,000 or so clones, around 89% of them seen just once; the ten biggest clones take up roughly 4.7%. As for this clone: Its antigen remains unknown.

Study results and limitations: Donors were largely white British and mainly female; clonal diversity was possibly underestimated. Rises in breadth and depth of Spike-specific TCRs came after two AZD1222 doses.

The CDR3 sequence is 15 residues long. The origin of this receptor is an adult in good health. This specimen consisted of peripheral blood, obtained on day 0 of AZD1222 vaccination. The rearrangement joins TRBV21-1 to TRBJ2-7. TRBV21-1 counts as a pseudogene. The CDR3 here is CASSKLPMLLYEQYF. The CDR3 region has the DNA TGTGCCAGCAGCAAACTCCCGATGCTTCTTTACGAGCAGTACTTC.